One and the same sample provided the 23 T cell receptor beta chains below, sequenced in a study of OX40 agonist ivuxolimab in advanced cancers. Clones were read by immunoSEQ multiplex PCR, and TCRdb kept only the in-frame ones, dropping some. The table records about 32,000 clones, roughly 81% of them present only once. The specimen was CD4+ or CD8+ T cells sorted from blood, collected in a trial of the OX40 agonist ivuxolimab. The receptor source for this set is an adult with an advanced solid tumor such as melanoma, head and neck, liver or kidney cancer.

The V call is TRBV5-4, the J call TRBJ1-1; 11 nucleotides line up with TRBD1. Germline V CDR1 and CDR2: SGHNT, YYREEE (reference sequence). CDR3 size: 17 residues. V dropped 6 bases and J dropped 4; count of bases not matched to a gene: 14. CDR3 coding DNA: TGTGCCAGCAACATCGAGGGACAGGGGGAGTGGAGCACTGAAGCTTTCTTT. It codes for CASNIEGQGEWSTEAFF.

The CDR3 DNA reads TGCGCCAGCAGCTTGGGTGGACTAGCGGGAGGGCCGAGGTATACGCAGTATTTT. It codes for CASSLGGLAGGPRYTQYF. The V and J genes are TRBV5-1 and TRBJ2-3; 15 positions match TRBD2. Germline CDR1 reads SGHRS; CDR2 reads YFSETQ. The V and J ends lost 0 bases and 7 bases, in that order; junction bases with no gene match: 9. The CDR3 runs 18 residues.

The chain joins TRBV6-6 to TRBJ1-5, with D perhaps matching TRBD1 (6 bases). V was pared by 6 bases and J by 6 bases, with 18 bases between. This CDR3 spans 15 amino acids. Germline lookup yields CDR1 MNHNY and CDR2 SVGAGI (reference sequence). The CDR3 sequence is CASRLNRDDVQPQHF. CDR3 nucleotide sequence: TGTGCCAGCAGACTGAACAGGGATGATGTTCAGCCCCAGCATTTT.

The chain has TRBV6-6 and TRBJ1-5; D unclear. The CDR3 loop spans 16 amino acids. The germline V and J ends were trimmed by 3 bases and 2 bases, with 14 bases remaining between them. Looked up from germline, CDR1 is MNHNY and CDR2 is SVGAGI (reference sequence). The CDR3 region has the DNA TGTGCCAGCAGTTATGGGTCCCCAAGGGGCAATCAGCCCCAGCATTTT. Translated: CASSYGSPRGNQPQHF.

The chain combines TRBV6-6 with TRBJ2-1, with 12 bases identical to TRBD2. The ends lost 4 bases at V and 5 bases at J; junction bases unmatched: 6. Germline V CDR1 and CDR2: MNHNY, SVGAGI (reference sequence). The CDR3 runs 16 residues. CDR3 region: CASSWGSSGGDNEQFF. CDR3 nucleotides: TGTGCCAGCAGTTGGGGTTCTAGCGGGGGGGACAATGAGCAGTTCTTC.

The rearrangement links TRBV6-5 to TRBJ1-1, with D possibly matching TRBD1 (5 bases). The V and J ends lost 4 bases and 0 bases respectively, with 6 bases between them. Germline CDR1 reads MNHEY; CDR2 reads SVGAGI. This CDR3 contains 13 residues. The CDR3 region is CASSLGVNTEAFF. CDR3 DNA: TGTGCCAGCAGTTTGGGGGTGAACACTGAAGCTTTCTTT.

This clone is categorized as medium-sized. The DNA for the CDR3 is TGTGCCAGCAGTGGACAGGTTTTAACTGAAGCTTTCTTT. Amino acids: CASSGQVLTEAFF. J is TRBJ1-1 and V is TRBV27, with TRBD1 identical over 7 bases. Germline-derived CDR1 and CDR2 are MNHEY and SMNVEV (reference sequence). The junction had 5 bases not matched to a gene; V was cut back by 5 bases and J by 5 bases. This CDR3 comprises 13 residues.

The rearrangement joins TRBV6-6 to TRBJ2-1, with a possible D match to TRBD1 (6 bases). Trimming removed 0 bases from V and 7 bases from J, with 10 bases in between. The CDR3 consists of 14 residues. Germline CDR1 MNHNY, CDR2 SVGAGI (reference sequence). As DNA, the CDR3 is TGTGCCAGCAGTTACTCGACAGGCCTGAATGAGCAGTTCTTC. Translation: CASSYSTGLNEQFF.

This rearrangement joins TRBV6-1 to TRBJ2-7; 9 bases are shared with TRBD1. J gave up 4 bases and V 6 bases, and 7 bases lay outside the gene matches. Germline CDR1 MNHNS, CDR2 SASEGT. The CDR3 sequence is 14 residues long. The CDR3 reads CASRRDRGAYEQYF. Here the CDR3 DNA reads TGTGCCAGCAGGCGCGACAGGGGGGCGTACGAGCAGTACTTC.

V gene TRBV13 combines with J gene TRBJ2-2, with 10 bases aligning to TRBD2. V lost 8 bases to trimming and J lost 6 bases; unmatched junction nucleotides: 6. This CDR3 has 14 residues. In germline, CDR1 is PRHDT, CDR2 FYEKMQ (reference sequence). CDR3 loop: CASHRAGGPGELFF. The CDR3 DNA reads TGTGCCAGCCATAGAGCGGGAGGGCCCGGGGAGCTGTTTTTT.

This chain links TRBV7-3 with TRBJ2-3; the D gene is possibly TRBD2 (6 bases). V dropped 0 bases and J dropped 1 base, with 11 bases sitting between them. Germline loops: CDR1 SGHTA, CDR2 FQGTGA. CDR3 size: 16 residues. The CDR3 nucleotides read TGTGCCAGCAGCTTAACCTCAGCGGGCCGCACAGATACGCAGTATTTT. This translates into CASSLTSAGRTDTQYF.

V and J are TRBV6-1 and TRBJ2-1; no clear D gene. The germline V gene has CDR1 MNHNS and CDR2 SASEGT. V dropped 1 base and J dropped 8 bases, with 12 bases sitting between them. The CDR3 has 14 amino acids. CDR3 protein: CASSEGSGRDEQFF. The CDR3, as DNA: TGTGCCAGCAGTGAAGGCTCCGGTCGGGATGAGCAGTTCTTC.

In its sample, this clone was seen once. V usage is TRBV9 and J usage is TRBJ1-1, with 7 bases matching TRBD1. This CDR3 has 17 amino acids. J lost 4 bases, V lost 0 bases, and 12 bases had no gene match. The germline CDR1 and CDR2 sequences are SGDLS and YYNGEE. CDR3: CASSVGWGGGGGTEAFF. The CDR3 region has the DNA TGTGCCAGCAGCGTAGGATGGGGAGGGGGCGGCGGCACTGAAGCTTTCTTT.

The chain has TRBV11-2 and TRBJ1-1, with D unresolved. This CDR3 has 14 amino acids. Trimming took off 1 base at V and 4 bases at J, with 10 bases between the two ends. CDR1 and CDR2 from the germline V gene are SGHAT and FQNNGV. The CDR3: CASSLGTVTTEAFF. As DNA, the CDR3 is TGTGCCAGCAGCTTAGGAACAGTAACCACTGAAGCTTTCTTT.

The chain couples TRBV7-9 to TRBJ1-1; maybe TRBD1 (5 bases). Germline V gives CDR1 SEHNR, CDR2 FQNEAQ (reference sequence). The CDR3 has 16 amino acids. V was pared by 6 bases and J by 0 bases, with 17 bases between. CDR3 amino acids: CASRPDQGFMNTEAFF. The CDR3 DNA follows: TGTGCCAGCAGGCCCGATCAGGGATTCATGAACACTGAAGCTTTCTTT.

V usage is TRBV15 and J usage is TRBJ2-5; 10 positions match TRBD2. Per the germline V gene, CDR1 is LNHNV and CDR2 is YYDKDF (reference sequence). There are 16 residues in the CDR3. The J segment lost 5 bases and the V segment lost 1 base, leaving 7 bases of the junction unmatched. In DNA form, the CDR3 reads TGTGCCACCAGCAGAGGACGAGCGGGAGGGTTGGAGACCCAGTACTTC. It codes for CATSRGRAGGLETQYF.

The chain links TRBV28 to TRBJ1-5; tentatively, D is TRBD1 (5 bases). This CDR3 region has 12 residues. Trimming shortened V by 6 bases and J by 3 bases, and 6 bases separated the two germline ends. Looked up from germline, CDR1 is MDHEN and CDR2 is SYDVKM. The CDR3 DNA follows: TGTGCCAGCAGGGACACCAATCAGCCCCAGCATTTT. Translation gives CASRDTNQPQHF.

The chain combines TRBV14 with TRBJ2-7; 7 positions match TRBD1. Germline values: CDR1 SGHDN, CDR2 FVKESK. The V segment lost 4 bases and the J segment 0 bases; nucleotides outside the gene matches: 3. The CDR3 extends over 14 amino acids. The CDR3 protein is CASSLDRLSYEQYF. The CDR3 coding sequence is TGTGCCAGCAGCCTGGACAGGCTCTCCTACGAGCAGTACTTC.

The chain recombines TRBV7-9 with TRBJ1-6; D gene unclear. V was cut by 1 base and J by 12 bases, with 13 bases left in between. The germline CDR1 and CDR2 sequences are SEHNR and FQNEAQ (reference sequence). The CDR3 has 14 residues. Here the CDR3 DNA reads TGTGCCAGCAGCTTAGAGTCCGGGAGAGGACCCCTCCACTTT. Protein: CASSLESGRGPLHF. The variable domain in full, with the rest retrieved from reference TRBV7-9 and TRBJ1-6, is DTGVSQNPRHKITKRGQNVTFRCDPISEHNRLYWYRQTLGQGPEFLTYFQNEAQLEKSRLLSDRFSAERPKGSFSTLEIQRTEQGDSAMYLCASSLESGRGPLHFGNGTRLTVT.

This chain links TRBV29-1 with TRBJ1-4, with no clear D. In germline, CDR1 is SQVTM, CDR2 ANQGSEA. CDR3 size: 13 residues. Trimming stripped 7 bases from V and 4 bases from J, with 13 bases between. CDR3 sequence reads: CSAGRSFNEKLFF. The DNA of the CDR3 is TGCAGCGCCGGTCGGTCTTTTAATGAAAAACTGTTTTTT.

CDR3 amino acids: CASRAQGATNEKLFF. CDR3 nucleotide sequence: TGTGCCAGCCGAGCGCAGGGGGCAACTAATGAAAAACTGTTTTTT. V is TRBV28 and J is TRBJ1-4, with 7 bases aligning to TRBD1. The CDR3 is made up of 15 amino acids. CDR1 is MDHEN and CDR2 is SYDVKM in the germline V gene. V gave up 8 bases and J gave up 0 bases; unmatched junction bases: 6. The full variable domain, in which reference TRBV28 and TRBJ1-4 provide the parts outside the CDR3, is DVKVTQSSRYLVKRTGEKVFLECVQDMDHENMFWYRQDPGLGLRLIYFSYDVKMKEKGDIPEGYSVSREKKERFSLILESASTNQTSMYLCASRAQGATNEKLFFGSGTQLSVL.

The chain employs TRBV27 and TRBJ1-1; D not certain. Trimming removed 6 bases from V and 2 bases from J, with 10 bases in between. This CDR3 spans 13 amino acids. Germline CDR1 reads MNHEY; CDR2 reads SMNVEV (reference sequence). The CDR3 nucleotides are TGTGCCAGCAGCCCAAGATTAAACACTGAAGCTTTCTTT. Protein: CASSPRLNTEAFF.

The genes are TRBV29-1 and TRBJ1-2; D gene ambiguous. The CDR3 length is 17 residues. CDR1 SQVTM and CDR2 ANQGSEA come from the germline V gene. V gave up 0 bases and J gave up 8 bases, with 25 bases separating them. As DNA, the CDR3 is TGCAGCGTTGAAGAAAGGATGAAGGGAAGGTTAGTTTTCGGCTACACCTTC. It encodes CSVEERMKGRLVFGYTF.